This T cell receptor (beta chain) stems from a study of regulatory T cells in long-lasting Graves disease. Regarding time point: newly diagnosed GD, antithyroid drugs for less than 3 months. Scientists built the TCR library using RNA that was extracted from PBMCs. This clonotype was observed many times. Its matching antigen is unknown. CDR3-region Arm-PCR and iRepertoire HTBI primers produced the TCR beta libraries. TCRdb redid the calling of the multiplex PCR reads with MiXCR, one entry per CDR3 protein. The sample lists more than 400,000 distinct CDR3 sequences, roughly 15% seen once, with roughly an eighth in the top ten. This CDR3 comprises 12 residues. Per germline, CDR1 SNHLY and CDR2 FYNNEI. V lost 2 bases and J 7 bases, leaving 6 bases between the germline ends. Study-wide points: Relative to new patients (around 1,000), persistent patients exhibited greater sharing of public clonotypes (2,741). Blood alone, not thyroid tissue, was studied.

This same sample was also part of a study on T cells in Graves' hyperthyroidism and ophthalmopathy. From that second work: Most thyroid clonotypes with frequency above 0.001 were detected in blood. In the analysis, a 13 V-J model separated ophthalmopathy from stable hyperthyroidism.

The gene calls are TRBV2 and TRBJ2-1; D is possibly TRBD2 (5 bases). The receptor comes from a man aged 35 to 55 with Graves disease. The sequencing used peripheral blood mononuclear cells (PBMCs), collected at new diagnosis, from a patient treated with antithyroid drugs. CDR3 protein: CASSETGNEQFF. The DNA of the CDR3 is TGTGCCAGCAGTGAAACGGGGAATGAGCAGTTCTTC.